The 18 T cell receptor beta chains presented below share a single source sample, sequenced in a study of T cell responses to AZD1222 COVID-19 vaccine (dated by TCRdb to the early 2020s). The time point label of this sample denotes: baseline before first vaccination. What the treatment or condition label conveys for this sample: meningococcal conjugate vaccine given as trial control. Library preparation employed the immunoSEQ multiplex PCR assay. TCRdb provides this immuneACCESS table in a form limited to in-frame rearrangements. Some clones are lacking; in checked studies, under half of them reflect an unresolved V gene, and why the rest are absent is not known. In all, the sample holds 90,000 to 110,000 clones, and 88% of those were seen once. The ten largest clonotypes hold 9.5% to 15% of the sample. The material sequenced was peripheral blood, taken on day 0 of MenACWY control vaccination. The receptors were gathered from an adult in good health.

V gene TRBV10-3 combines with J gene TRBJ2-1; 8 bases agree with TRBD1. V was pared by 8 bases and J by 9 bases, with 6 bases of the junction left unmatched. Germline-derived CDR1 and CDR2 are ENHRY and SYGVKD. CDR3 length: 12 residues. CDR3 protein: CAIGQGAGEQFF. The CDR3 DNA reads as TGTGCCATCGGGCAGGGGGCGGGTGAGCAGTTCTTC.

The chain's CDR3 is CASSYDDSSTDTQYF. The DNA of the CDR3 is TGTGCCAGTAGTTATGACGACTCTAGCACAGATACGCAGTATTTT. The chain combines TRBV19 with TRBJ2-3; D is unresolved. Looked up from germline, CDR1 is LNHDA and CDR2 is SQIVND (reference sequence). The V gene lost 5 bases and the J gene lost 0 bases, with 12 bases spanning the gap. The CDR3 is made up of 15 amino acids.

The chain employs TRBV10-2 and TRBJ1-1; maybe TRBD1 (6 bases). Germline V gives CDR1 WSHSY, CDR2 SAAADI. The V gene lost 7 bases and the J gene lost 1 base, with 13 bases spanning the gap. The CDR3 runs 14 residues. The DNA of the CDR3 is TGCGCCAGCACTTCCCAAGGGGGGAACACTGAAGCTTTCTTT. Protein sequence: CASTSQGGNTEAFF.

The V gene is TRBV9, the J gene TRBJ2-2; D perhaps matches TRBD1 (5 bases). CDR3 length equals 17 residues. From germline, CDR1 is SGDLS and CDR2 YYNGEE. Deletions cut 3 bases from V and 3 bases from J, with 18 bases between. CDR3 protein: CASSEGMGWSYTGELFF. CDR3 DNA sequence: TGTGCCAGCAGCGAGGGGATGGGGTGGAGCTACACCGGGGAGCTGTTTTTT. The entire variable domain, with the rest obtained from reference TRBV9 and TRBJ2-2, is as follows: DSGVTQTPKHLITATGQRVTLRCSPRSGDLSVYWYQQSLDQGLQFLIQYYNGEERAKGNILERFSAQQFPDLHSELNLSSLELGDSALYFCASSEGMGWSYTGELFFGEGSRLTVL.

In this sample, this clone turned up once. The gene calls are TRBV4-3 and TRBJ2-7; D is possibly TRBD1 or TRBD2 (5 bases each). V was cut by 0 bases and J by 2 bases, with 8 bases left in between. Germline V gene lookup returns CDR1 LGHNA and CDR2 YSLEER. This CDR3 region has 14 residues. CDR3 nucleotides: TGCGCCAGCAGCCAAGAGGTGGGGGCCTACGAGCAGTACTTC. This codes for CASSQEVGAYEQYF.

J is TRBJ2-2 and V is TRBV5-4; 10 nucleotides match TRBD2. The CDR3 totals 18 residues. In germline, CDR1 is SGHNT, CDR2 YYREEE (reference sequence). V dropped 4 bases and J dropped 3; count of bases not matched to a gene: 12. CDR3 DNA: TGTGCCAGCAGCCCGGGGGAGCGGGAGGGCCTCGACACCGGGGAGCTGTTTTTT. Its translation: CASSPGEREGLDTGELFF.

The chain employs TRBV4-1 and TRBJ1-1; 8 bases match TRBD1. The CDR3 has 13 residues. Germline lookup yields CDR1 MGHRA and CDR2 YSYEKL. V lost 3 bases to trimming and J lost 4 bases; unmatched junction nucleotides: 1. CDR3 sequence reads: CASSHTGGTEAFF. CDR3 bases: TGCGCCAGCAGCCACACAGGGGGCACTGAAGCTTTCTTT.

The CDR3 region has the DNA TGTGCCAGCAGTTTATCGCGGGGGACTGAAGCTTTCTTT. Protein product: CASSLSRGTEAFF. This rearrangement joins TRBV27 to TRBJ1-1, with D tentatively TRBD1 (5 bases). Per the germline V gene, CDR1 is MNHEY and CDR2 is SMNVEV (reference sequence). Trimming took 0 bases from V and 5 from J, leaving 7 bases between them. CDR3 length: 13 residues.

The chain links TRBV28 to TRBJ1-4, with 7 bases matching TRBD1. CDR3 length equals 16 residues. CDR1 and CDR2 from the germline V gene are MDHEN and SYDVKM. Trimming took 3 bases from V and 2 from J; bases not matched to a gene: 6. CDR3 region: CASSFPGQATNEKLFF. In nucleotides, the CDR3 is TGTGCCAGCAGTTTCCCCGGACAGGCTACTAATGAAAAACTGTTTTTT.

The rearrangement uses TRBV6-2 or TRBV6-3 and TRBJ1-3; D gene ambiguous. The CDR3 consists of 14 residues. Between the trimmed V and J ends, which lost 0 bases and 0 bases, there was a span of 3 bases. Germline lookup yields CDR1 MNHEY and CDR2 SVGEGT. The CDR3 sequence: CASSYSRSGNTIYF. CDR3 DNA sequence: TGTGCCAGCAGTTACTCCCGCTCTGGAAACACCATATATTTT.

This clone was picked up a small number of times. CDR3 sequence: CASLQRGSNEQFF. CDR3 bases: TGTGCCAGCCTCCAGCGAGGGTCGAATGAGCAGTTCTTC. V usage is TRBV2 and J usage is TRBJ2-1, with a weak D call TRBD2 (5 bases). V was shortened by 8 bases and J by 7 bases, with 15 bases between the two germline ends. This CDR3 is 13 amino acids long. Germline V lookup: CDR1 SNHLY, CDR2 FYNNEI.

The chain combines TRBV3-1 (or the pseudogene TRBV3-2) with TRBJ2-5, with TRBD2 matching over 11 bases. Germline V CDR1 and CDR2: LGHDT, YNNKEL (reference sequence). V dropped 1 base and J dropped 5; count of bases not matched to a gene: 9. This CDR3 has 17 residues. The CDR3 reads CASSQVLLAGEGETQYF. The DNA for the CDR3 is TGTGCCAGCAGCCAAGTGTTACTAGCGGGAGAGGGGGAGACCCAGTACTTC.

This clone was seen just once. The CDR3 nucleotides are TGTGCCAGCAGTCCCACGCTGGTGAACACTGAAGCTTTCTTT. Protein sequence: CASSPTLVNTEAFF. V is TRBV7-3 and J is TRBJ1-1; no reliable D call. Germline V lookup: CDR1 SGHTA, CDR2 FQGTGA. The CDR3 is 14 amino acids. V was pared by 6 bases and J by 0 bases, with 11 bases between.

V gene TRBV30 combines with J gene TRBJ1-5; D is uncertain. V dropped 3 bases and J dropped 5 bases, with 11 bases sitting between them. The germline CDR1 and CDR2 sequences are GTSNPN and SVGIG (reference sequence). The CDR3 contains 13 residues. The CDR3: CAWSPLGDQPQHF. The CDR3 DNA sequence: TGTGCCTGGAGCCCCCTGGGAGATCAGCCCCAGCATTTT.

V is TRBV28 and J is TRBJ1-2; the D gene is possibly TRBD1 (6 bases). The CDR3 loop spans 15 amino acids. Trimming left V 6 bases short and J 6 bases short, with 20 bases between. CDR1 is MDHEN, CDR2 SYDVKM, per germline. This chain's CDR3 is CASSVAGRGADGYTF. The DNA of the CDR3 is TGTGCCAGCAGCGTAGCAGGCAGGGGAGCTGATGGCTACACCTTC.

This clone came up once. The rearrangement joins TRBV9 to TRBJ1-6; weak D call: TRBD1 (6 bases). The ends were cut back, 0 bases at V and 7 bases at J, with 11 bases in the middle. The length of the CDR3 is 15 residues. The V gene's germline CDR1 is SGDLS and CDR2 YYNGEE. CDR3 nucleotide sequence: TGTGCCAGCAGCGTAGATGCAGGGGTCAATTCACCCCTCCACTTT. It codes for CASSVDAGVNSPLHF.

The sample holds one count of this clone. V usage is TRBV5-1 and J usage is TRBJ2-3, with D unresolved. The CDR3 spans 11 residues. Trimming shortened V by 0 bases and J by 4 bases, and 0 bases separated the two germline ends. The germline V gene encodes CDR1 SGHRS and CDR2 YFSETQ. CDR3 loop: CASSLADTQYF. CDR3 nucleotide sequence: TGCGCCAGCAGCTTGGCAGATACGCAGTATTTT.

The CDR3 spells CASTRQGAAETQYF. The CDR3 DNA reads as TGTGCCAGCACGCGACAGGGGGCGGCAGAGACCCAGTACTTC. The rearrangement uses TRBV25-1 and TRBJ2-5; TRBD1 aligns across 10 bases. Germline trimming cut 7 bases from V and 4 bases from J; bases unmatched to any gene: 6. The CDR3 length is 14 residues. Germline V gene data show CDR1 as MGHDK and CDR2 as SYGVNS. The full variable domain, its missing parts supplied by reference TRBV25-1 and TRBJ2-5, is EADIYQTPRYLVIGTGKKITLECSQTMGHDKMYWYQQDPGMELHLIHYSYGVNSTEKGDLSSESTVSRIRTEHFPLTLESARPSHTSQYLCASTRQGAAETQYFGPGTRLLVL.